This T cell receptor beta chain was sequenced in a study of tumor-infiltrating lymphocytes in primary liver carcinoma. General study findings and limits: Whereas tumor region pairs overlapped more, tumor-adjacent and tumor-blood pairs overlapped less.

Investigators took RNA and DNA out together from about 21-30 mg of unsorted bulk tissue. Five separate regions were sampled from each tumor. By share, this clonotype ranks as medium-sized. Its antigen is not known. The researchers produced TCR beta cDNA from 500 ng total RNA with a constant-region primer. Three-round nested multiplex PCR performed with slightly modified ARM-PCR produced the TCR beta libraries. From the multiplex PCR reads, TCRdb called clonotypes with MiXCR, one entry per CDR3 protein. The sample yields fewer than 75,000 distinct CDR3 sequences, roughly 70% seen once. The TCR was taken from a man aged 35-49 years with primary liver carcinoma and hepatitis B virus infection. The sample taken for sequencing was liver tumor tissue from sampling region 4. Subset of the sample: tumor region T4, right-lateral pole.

CDR3 coding DNA: TGTGCCAGCAGCCTGGGGGGCAGTAGCTCCTACGAGCAGTACTTC. This codes for CASSLGGSSSYEQYF. This chain connects TRBV6-1 to TRBJ2-7; TRBD1 or TRBD2 may be the D gene (6 bases each). The CDR3 extends over 15 amino acids. Trimming removed 6 bases from V and 0 bases from J, with 15 bases in between. Per germline, CDR1 MNHNS and CDR2 SASEGT.